This T cell receptor beta chain was retrieved from a study of tissue T cells after allogeneic stem cell transplantation. Overall study findings and caveats: Which tissue TCRs were alloreactive or antigen-specific was not determined. Some clones might be persisting host cells.

In germline, CDR1 is MNHEY, CDR2 SVGEGT. The CDR3 runs 14 residues. With V trimmed by 2 bases and J by 9 bases, 7 bases remained unmatched. Points on this clone: Antigen unknown.

Libraries were prepared by immunoSEQ multiplex PCR; TCRdb keeps only in-frame clonotypes and omits some of them. The sample consists of over a thousand clones, roughly four fifths of them appearing once. The TCR sequence derives from a male patient between 35 and 75 years old with steroid-refractory graft-versus-host disease after an allogeneic stem cell transplant. Among the T cells, some may be from the graft donor. The chain uses TRBV6-2 or TRBV6-3 and TRBJ2-1, with 7 bases that match TRBD2. The sequencing used spleen tissue, collected at autopsy. The CDR3 here is CASSYVGGSVEQFF. The CDR3 DNA reads as TGTGCCAGCAGTTACGTGGGGGGGTCAGTTGAGCAGTTCTTC.